This TCR beta chain is from a study of blood T cells in healthy people across ages. General study points: Fewer expanded clones and more diversity marked long-lived versus aged donors.

Comment on this clonotype: Its specificity is unknown.

A second PCR of about 6 to 12 cycles used a sample-barcoded 5' primer and a J-beta primer mix. TCRdb ran MiXCR on the 5' RACE reads and lists one entry per CDR3 protein. The table shows approximately 1,700,000 distinct CDR3 sequences, with approximately 39% occurring only once. Healthy individuals of Caucasian origin from Russia, aged about 6 to 95, served as donors. Isolating PBMCs gave at least 6.5 million of these cells per sample. The CDR3 contains 14 residues. Germline CDR1 is MNHEY and CDR2 is SVGAGI. Trimming removed 2 bases from V and 5 bases from J, with 12 bases in between. V is TRBV6-5 and J is TRBJ1-2, with D perhaps TRBD1 (6 bases). This TCR derives from a human donor in good health. The sample was blood. The CDR3 coding sequence is TGTGCCAGCAGTTACGGGACAACAATTTATGGCTACACCTTC. This gives the protein CASSYGTTIYGYTF.